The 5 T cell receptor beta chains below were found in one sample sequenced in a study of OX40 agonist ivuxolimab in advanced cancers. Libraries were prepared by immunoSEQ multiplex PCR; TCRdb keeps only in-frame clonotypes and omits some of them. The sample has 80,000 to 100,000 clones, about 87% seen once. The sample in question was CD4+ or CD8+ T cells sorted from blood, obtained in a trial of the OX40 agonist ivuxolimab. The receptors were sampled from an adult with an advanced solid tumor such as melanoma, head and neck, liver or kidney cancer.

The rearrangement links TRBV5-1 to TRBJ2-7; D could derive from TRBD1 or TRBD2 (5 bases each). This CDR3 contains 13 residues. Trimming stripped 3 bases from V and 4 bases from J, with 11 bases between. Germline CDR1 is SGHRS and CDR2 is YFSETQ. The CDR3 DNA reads TGCGCCAGCAGCTGGGGGATCAGTTACGAGCAGTACTTC. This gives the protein CASSWGISYEQYF.

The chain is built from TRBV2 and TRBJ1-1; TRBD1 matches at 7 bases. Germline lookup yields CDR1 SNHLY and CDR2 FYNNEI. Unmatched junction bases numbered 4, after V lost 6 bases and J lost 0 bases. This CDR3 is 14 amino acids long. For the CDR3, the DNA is TGTGCCAGCAGACGTCAGGGGGTGAACACTGAAGCTTTCTTT. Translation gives CASRRQGVNTEAFF.

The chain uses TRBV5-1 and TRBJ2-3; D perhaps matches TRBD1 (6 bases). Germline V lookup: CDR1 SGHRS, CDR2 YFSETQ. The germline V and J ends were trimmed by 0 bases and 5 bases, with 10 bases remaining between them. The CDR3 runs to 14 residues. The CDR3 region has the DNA TGCGCCAGCAGCTTGGACAGGGCGGTAGATACGCAGTATTTT. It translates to CASSLDRAVDTQYF.

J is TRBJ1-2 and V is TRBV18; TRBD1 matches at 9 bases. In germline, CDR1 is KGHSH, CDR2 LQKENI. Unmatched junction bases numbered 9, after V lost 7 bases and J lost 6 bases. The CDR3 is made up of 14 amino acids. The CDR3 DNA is TGTGCCAGCTATCGGACAGGGGCAGTGGATGGCTACACCTTC. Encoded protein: CASYRTGAVDGYTF.

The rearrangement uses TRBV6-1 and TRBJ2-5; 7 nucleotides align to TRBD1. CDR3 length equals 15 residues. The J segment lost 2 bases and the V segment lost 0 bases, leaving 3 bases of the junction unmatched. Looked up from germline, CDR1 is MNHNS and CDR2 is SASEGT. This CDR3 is CASSEATGVQETQYF. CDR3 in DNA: TGTGCCAGCAGTGAAGCCACAGGGGTTCAAGAGACCCAGTACTTC.